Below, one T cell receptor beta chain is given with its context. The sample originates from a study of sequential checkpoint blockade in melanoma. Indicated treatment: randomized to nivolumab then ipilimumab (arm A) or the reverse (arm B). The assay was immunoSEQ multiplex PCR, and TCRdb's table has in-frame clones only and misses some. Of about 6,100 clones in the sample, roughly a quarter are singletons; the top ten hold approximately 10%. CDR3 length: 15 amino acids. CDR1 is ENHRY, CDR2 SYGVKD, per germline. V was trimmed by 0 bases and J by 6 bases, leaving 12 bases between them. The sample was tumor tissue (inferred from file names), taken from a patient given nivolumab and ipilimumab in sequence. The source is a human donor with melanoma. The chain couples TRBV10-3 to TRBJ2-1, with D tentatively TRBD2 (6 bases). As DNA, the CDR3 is TGTGCCATCAGTGAGTCGGGACTGGGGACCAATGAGCAGTTCTTC. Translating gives CAISESGLGTNEQFF.